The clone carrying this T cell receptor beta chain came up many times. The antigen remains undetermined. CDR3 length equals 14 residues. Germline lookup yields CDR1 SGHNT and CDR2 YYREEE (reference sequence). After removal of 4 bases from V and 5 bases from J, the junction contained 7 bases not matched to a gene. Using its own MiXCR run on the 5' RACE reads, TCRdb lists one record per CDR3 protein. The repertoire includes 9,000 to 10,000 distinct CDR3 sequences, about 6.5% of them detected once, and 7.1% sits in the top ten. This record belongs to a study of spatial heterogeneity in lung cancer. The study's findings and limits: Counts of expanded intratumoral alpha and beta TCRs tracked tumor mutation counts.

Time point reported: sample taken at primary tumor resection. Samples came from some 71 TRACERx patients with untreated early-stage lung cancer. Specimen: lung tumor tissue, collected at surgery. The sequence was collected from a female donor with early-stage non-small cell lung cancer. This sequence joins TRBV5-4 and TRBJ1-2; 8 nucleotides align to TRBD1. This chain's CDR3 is CASSTPQGAYGYTF. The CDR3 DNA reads TGTGCCAGCAGCACCCCGCAGGGGGCGTATGGCTACACCTTC.